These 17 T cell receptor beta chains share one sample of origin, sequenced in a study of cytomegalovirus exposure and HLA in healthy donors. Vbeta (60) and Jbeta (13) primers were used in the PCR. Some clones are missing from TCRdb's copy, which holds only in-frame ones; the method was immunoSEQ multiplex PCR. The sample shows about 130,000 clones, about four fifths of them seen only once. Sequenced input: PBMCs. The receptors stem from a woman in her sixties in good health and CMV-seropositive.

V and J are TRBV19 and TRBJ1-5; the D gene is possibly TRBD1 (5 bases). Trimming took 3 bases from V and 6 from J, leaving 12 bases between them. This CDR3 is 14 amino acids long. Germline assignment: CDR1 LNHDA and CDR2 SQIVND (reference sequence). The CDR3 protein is CASSIQGSSQPQHF. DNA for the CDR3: TGTGCCAGTAGTATCCAGGGCAGTAGTCAGCCCCAGCATTTT.

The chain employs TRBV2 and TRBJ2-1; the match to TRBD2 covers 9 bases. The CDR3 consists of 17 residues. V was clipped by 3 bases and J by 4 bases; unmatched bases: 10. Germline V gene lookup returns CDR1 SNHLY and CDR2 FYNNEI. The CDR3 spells CASSDRAGGPFYNEQFF. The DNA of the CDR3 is TGTGCCAGCAGTGATAGGGCGGGAGGGCCATTTTACAATGAGCAGTTCTTC.

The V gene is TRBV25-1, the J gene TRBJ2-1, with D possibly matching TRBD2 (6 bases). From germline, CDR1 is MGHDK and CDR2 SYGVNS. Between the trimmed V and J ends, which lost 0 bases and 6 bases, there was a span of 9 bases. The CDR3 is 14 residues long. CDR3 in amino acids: CASSEYRDFNEQFF. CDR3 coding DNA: TGTGCCAGCAGTGAATATCGGGACTTCAATGAGCAGTTCTTC.

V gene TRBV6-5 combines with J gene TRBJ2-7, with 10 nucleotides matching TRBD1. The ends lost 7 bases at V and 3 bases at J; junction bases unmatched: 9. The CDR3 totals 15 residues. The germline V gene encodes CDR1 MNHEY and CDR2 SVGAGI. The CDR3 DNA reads TGTGCCAGCATCACCTGGGACAGGGGATACTACGAGCAGTACTTC. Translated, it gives CASITWDRGYYEQYF.

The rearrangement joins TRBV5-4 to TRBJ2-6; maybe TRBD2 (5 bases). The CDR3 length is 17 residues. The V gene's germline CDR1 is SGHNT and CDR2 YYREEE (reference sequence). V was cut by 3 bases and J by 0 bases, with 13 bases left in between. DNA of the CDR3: TGTGCCAGCAGCTCGGACTTGGGTTTCTCTGGGGCCAACGTCCTGACTTTC. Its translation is CASSSDLGFSGANVLTF.

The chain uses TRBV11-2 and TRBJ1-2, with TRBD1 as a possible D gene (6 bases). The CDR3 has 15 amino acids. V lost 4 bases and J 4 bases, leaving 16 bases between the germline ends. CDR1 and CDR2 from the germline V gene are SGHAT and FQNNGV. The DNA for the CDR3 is TGTGCCAGCAGCTCAGCCCCAGGGGAAAGCTATGGCTACACCTTC. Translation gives CASSSAPGESYGYTF.

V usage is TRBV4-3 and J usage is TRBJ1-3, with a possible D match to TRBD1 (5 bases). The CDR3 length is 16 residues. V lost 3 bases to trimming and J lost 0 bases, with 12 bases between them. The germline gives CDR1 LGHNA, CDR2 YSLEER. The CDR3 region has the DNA TGCGCCAGCAGCCAGGATTCCGGGGGCTCTGGAAACACCATATATTTT. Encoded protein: CASSQDSGGSGNTIYF.

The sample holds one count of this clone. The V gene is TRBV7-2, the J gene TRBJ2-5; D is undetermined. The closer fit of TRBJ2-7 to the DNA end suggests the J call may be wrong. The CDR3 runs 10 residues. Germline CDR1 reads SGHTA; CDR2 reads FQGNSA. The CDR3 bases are TGTGCCAGCAGGATCTACGAGCAGTACTTC. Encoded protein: CASRIYEQYF.

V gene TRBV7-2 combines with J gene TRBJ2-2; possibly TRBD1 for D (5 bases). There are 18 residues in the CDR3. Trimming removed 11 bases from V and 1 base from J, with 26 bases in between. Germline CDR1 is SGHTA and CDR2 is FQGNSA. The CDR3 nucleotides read TGTGCCGTTAATAGGGCGGCAGGGTCAGCGTTGAACACCGGGGAGCTGTTTTTT. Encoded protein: CAVNRAAGSALNTGELFF.

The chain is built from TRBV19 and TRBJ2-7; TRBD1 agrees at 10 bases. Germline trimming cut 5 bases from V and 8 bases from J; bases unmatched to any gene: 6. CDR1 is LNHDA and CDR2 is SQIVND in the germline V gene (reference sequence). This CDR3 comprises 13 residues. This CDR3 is CASSSDRGEKQYF. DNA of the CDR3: TGTGCCAGTAGTTCGGACAGGGGGGAAAAGCAGTACTTC.

DNA for the CDR3: TGTGCCAGCAGTTTAGGACAGGGGCACCGGCCCCAGCATTTT. Its protein is CASSLGQGHRPQHF. The chain links TRBV27 to TRBJ1-5; 9 nucleotides match TRBD1. This CDR3 comprises 14 residues. CDR1 MNHEY and CDR2 SMNVEV come from the germline V gene (reference sequence). Unmatched junction bases numbered 5, after V lost 2 bases and J lost 9 bases.

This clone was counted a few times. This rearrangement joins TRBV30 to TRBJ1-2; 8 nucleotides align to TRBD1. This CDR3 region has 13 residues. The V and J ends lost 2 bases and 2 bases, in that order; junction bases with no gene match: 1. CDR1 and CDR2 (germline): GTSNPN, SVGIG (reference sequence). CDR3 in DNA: TGTGCCTGGAGTCGACAGGGGAACTATGGCTACACCTTC. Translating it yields CAWSRQGNYGYTF.

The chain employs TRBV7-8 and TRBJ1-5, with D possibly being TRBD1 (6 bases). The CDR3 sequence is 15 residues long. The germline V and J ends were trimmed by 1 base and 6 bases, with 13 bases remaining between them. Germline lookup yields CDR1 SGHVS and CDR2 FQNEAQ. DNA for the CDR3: TGTGCCAGCAGCTTAGTTTACAGGGAAGGTCAGCCCCAGCATTTT. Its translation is CASSLVYREGQPQHF.

CDR3 loop: CASSLYREKLFF. The CDR3 coding sequence is TGTGCCAGCAGTTTATATCGTGAAAAACTGTTTTTT. The chain is built from TRBV28 and TRBJ1-4; no firm D call. Trimming took 1 base from V and 7 from J, leaving 4 bases between them. This CDR3 region has 12 residues. The V gene's germline CDR1 is MDHEN and CDR2 SYDVKM.

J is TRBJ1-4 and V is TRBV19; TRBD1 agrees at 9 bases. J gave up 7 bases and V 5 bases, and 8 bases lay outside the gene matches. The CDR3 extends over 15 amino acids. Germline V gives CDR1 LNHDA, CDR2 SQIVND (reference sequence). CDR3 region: CASSFAGTGIEKLFF. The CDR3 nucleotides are TGTGCCAGTAGTTTCGCCGGGACAGGGATTGAAAAACTGTTTTTT.

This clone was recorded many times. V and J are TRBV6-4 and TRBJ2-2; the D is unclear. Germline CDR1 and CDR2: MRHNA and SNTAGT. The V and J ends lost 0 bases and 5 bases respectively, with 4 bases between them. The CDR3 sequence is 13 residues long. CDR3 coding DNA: TGTGCCAGCAGTGACTCTGAGACCGGGGAGCTGTTTTTT. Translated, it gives CASSDSETGELFF.

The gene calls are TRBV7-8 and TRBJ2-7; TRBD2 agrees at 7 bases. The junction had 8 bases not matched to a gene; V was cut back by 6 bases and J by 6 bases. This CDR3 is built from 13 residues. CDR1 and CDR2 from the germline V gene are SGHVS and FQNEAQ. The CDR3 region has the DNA TGTGCCAGCAGGTTGAGGGAGGGATCCGAGCAGTACTTC. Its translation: CASRLREGSEQYF.